This T cell receptor beta chain was observed in a study of blood T cell repertoires in COVID-19 (dated by TCRdb to the early 2020s). Concerning the study at large: Samples covering the acute and convalescent phases of COVID-19 were provided by collaborators in the United States, Italy and Spain. The prospective study material was composed of cDNA or gDNA derived from T cells, B-cell-depleted T cells, or PBMCs. Subjects who had been exposed to COVID-19, were actively infected with it, or had recovered from it provided the deeply sampled blood TCRbeta repertoires that made up the dataset. A freely available public database, intended as a resource for researchers studying the immune response to SARS-CoV-2, is where the repertoires were released. Samples came from the ongoing ImmuneRACE study (first 160 participants) plus 1,254 subjects from 6 global collaborators. Nearly every sample came with metadata listing a de-identified subject ID, COVID-19 status, age in years and sex. HLA class I and class II types, where available, came from metadata supplied by the sample provider rather than from assay-based typing.

Inclusive of the bounding cysteine and phenylalanine, the CDR3 is 14 residues long. CDR3 DNA only is kept here, 42 bases in frame from base 1. The CDR1 and CDR2 encoded by the germline V gene are SGHRS and YFSETQ. The trim is 0 bases for V and 7 bases for J, with a gap of 10 bases between the germline ends. Worth noting for this clone: The antigen this receptor binds is unknown. Within one base of it there is no much larger clone, and no base qualities were kept.

The paper's findings and limits, for the study overall: How much clinical and demographic metadata was included differed by source and by participant, and the metadata was provided uncurated.

One collaborating source in Seattle enrolled patients during active infection and followed them longitudinally through the course of disease. Each collaborating institution followed its own protocols to collect whole blood in K2EDTA tubes. Collaborator samples were shipped for TCRbeta analysis as frozen whole blood, isolated PBMCs, or DNA extracted from either sample type. TCRbeta CDR3 regions were amplified from genomic DNA using the immunoSEQ Assay, a bias-controlled multiplex PCR. Regarding the original processing steps: The number of nucleated cells in each sample was estimated from the amplification of reference gene primers within the assay. Sequence reads were collapsed and filtered to measure the absolute abundance of every unique TCRbeta CDR3 rearrangement. Productive Simpson clonality was computed per sample as the square root of Simpson's diversity index over productive rearrangements. Drawn from immuneACCESS, this table holds only the in-frame rearrangements with V and J called that TCRdb kept. Clones are partly lost; checked studies trace under half to an unresolved V gene and leave the rest unexplained. The D gene and trimming were derived from the DNA, and the V and J assignments and clone size from that table. The sample includes 100,000 to 150,000 clones, with around four fifths observed a single time. The ten largest clones represent approximately 6% of the sample.

The clonotype comes from a man older than 75 with COVID-19, enrolled during active disease. Sequencing input: peripheral blood. The sequence joins TRBV5-1 to TRBJ2-2, with the identity of the D gene unclear. The CDR3 has the sequence CASSLALGDGELFF. Here is the DNA: TGCGCCAGCAGCTTGGCCCTAGGTGACGGGGAGCTGTTTTTT.